This entry is about one T cell receptor beta chain. The data were obtained in a study of radiation and T cells in renal cell carcinoma. The table came from immunoSEQ multiplex PCR; TCRdb's copy has only in-frame clones and leaves some out. The sample carries approximately 150,000 clones, 86% recorded once. Time point indicated: blood 4 weeks post-SBRT, at nephrectomy. The treatment was: 15 Gy SBRT to primary tumor, nephrectomy 4 weeks later. The input for sequencing was blood, taken from a patient whose treatment included radiotherapy and nephrectomy. The clonotype originates from a woman aged 45-65 years with renal cell carcinoma.

This CDR3 is CASSSPGETQYF. Here the CDR3 DNA reads TGTGCCAGCAGCTCCCCGGGGGAGACCCAGTACTTC. The J gene is TRBJ2-5, the V gene TRBV11-2; a possible D gene is TRBD2 (5 bases). The CDR3 length is 12 residues. Germline CDR1 is SGHAT and CDR2 is FQNNGV. V was pared by 4 bases and J by 5 bases, with 8 bases between.